This TCR beta chain derives from a study of type 1 regulatory T cells. Looking at the study overall: T-allo10 is an in vitro-generated, Tr1-enriched CD4 T cell product specific for alloantigen. Overall study results and limits: Tr1 cells had a more restricted TCR repertoire than non-Tr1 cells.

TCRdb reprocessed the reads via MiXCR and lists one record per CDR3 protein. The table shows more than 50,000 distinct CDR3 sequences, with 62% occurring only once. A word on this clonotype: Its antigen is currently unknown.

The germline V and J ends were trimmed by 6 bases and 4 bases, with 17 bases remaining between them. Germline-derived CDR1 and CDR2 are DFQATT and SNEGSKA (reference sequence). This CDR3 region has 14 residues. This receptor was identified in a human donor in good health. V is TRBV20-1 and J is TRBJ2-3; perhaps TRBD2 as D (7 bases). The sequencing sample was made of cultured non-Tr1 T cells, either the whole culture or a sorted T cell fraction (not recorded which). CDR3 amino acids: CSASWGGASDTQYF. For the CDR3, the DNA is TGCAGTGCCAGCTGGGGGGGCGCATCAGATACGCAGTATTTT.